Listed here are 17 T cell receptor beta chains from one sample, sequenced in a study of T-cell memory formation after mild COVID-19. TCRdb called the 5' RACE reads again in MiXCR, with one record for every CDR3 protein. In the table there are about 600,000 distinct CDR3 sequences, roughly a fifth of which are singletons. Material for sequencing was PBMCs or a T cell subset sorted from them (not recorded which). These receptors originate from an adult woman who had mild COVID-19 (a few samples of this study predate the infection). Cell type and time point are not known.

The V call is TRBV24-1, the J call TRBJ2-6, with unresolved D. Germline CDR1 and CDR2: KGHDR and SFDVKD. V dropped 3 bases and J dropped 2 bases, with 7 bases sitting between them. This CDR3 contains 15 residues. CDR3 coding DNA: TGTGCCACCAGTGATCAGGTTACTGGGGCCAACGTCCTGACTTTC. This codes for CATSDQVTGANVLTF.

The chain uses TRBV7-9 and TRBJ2-1; 7 nucleotides match TRBD2. The V gene's germline CDR1 is SEHNR and CDR2 FQNEAQ (reference sequence). The CDR3 covers 12 residues. The ends lost 8 bases at V and 6 bases at J; junction bases unmatched: 4. The CDR3 coding sequence is TGTGCCAGCCGACTAGCTAGCAATGAGCAGTTCTTC. This sequence encodes CASRLASNEQFF.

This clonotype was observed a few times. J is TRBJ2-5 and V is TRBV6-2 or TRBV6-3; D not resolved. The CDR3 sequence is 12 residues long. The germline V and J ends were trimmed by 2 bases and 3 bases, with 4 bases remaining between them. In germline, CDR1 is MNHEY, CDR2 SVGEGT. The CDR3 sequence: CASSYTKETQYF. As DNA, the CDR3 is TGTGCCAGCAGTTACACCAAAGAGACCCAGTACTTC.

Only a few counts were recorded for this clonotype. The rearrangement joins TRBV4-2 to TRBJ2-7; D perhaps matches TRBD2 (6 bases). The ends were cut back, 6 bases at V and 4 bases at J, with 22 bases in the middle. CDR3 length: 16 amino acids. Germline V gene data show CDR1 as LGHNA and CDR2 as YNFKEQ. The CDR3 protein is CASSPNFRDSDYEQYF. The CDR3 bases are TGTGCCAGCAGTCCGAATTTCCGGGACTCCGATTACGAGCAGTACTTC.

The chain uses TRBV27 and TRBJ2-1; 8 bases are a match to TRBD1. The CDR3 is 17 amino acids. With V trimmed by 5 bases and J by 4 bases, 13 bases remained unmatched. Germline assignment: CDR1 MNHEY and CDR2 SMNVEV (reference sequence). The CDR3 is CASSPERSGGVYNEQFF. CDR3 in DNA: TGTGCCAGCAGTCCCGAACGATCAGGGGGCGTATACAATGAGCAGTTCTTC.

The chain carries TRBV7-9 and TRBJ2-7; 11 nucleotides agree with TRBD2. Unmatched junction bases numbered 6, after V lost 5 bases and J lost 3 bases. CDR1 and CDR2 from the germline V gene are SEHNR and FQNEAQ (reference sequence). This CDR3 is 15 amino acids long. CDR3 amino acids: CASSPRGLAVYEQYF. CDR3 coding DNA: TGTGCCAGCAGCCCACGGGGACTAGCGGTCTACGAGCAGTACTTC.

The chain joins TRBV19 to TRBJ1-2; D perhaps matches TRBD1 (5 bases). There are 15 residues in the CDR3. The ends were cut back, 5 bases at V and 4 bases at J, with 17 bases in the middle. Germline assignment: CDR1 LNHDA and CDR2 SQIVND (reference sequence). The CDR3 region is CASSFTGLLVYGYTF. CDR3 in DNA: TGTGCCAGTAGTTTTACAGGCCTCCTGGTCTATGGCTACACCTTC. Looking up the rest from reference TRBV19 and TRBJ1-2 gives the full variable domain: DGGITQSPKYLFRKEGQNVTLSCEQNLNHDAMYWYRQDPGQGLRLIYYSQIVNDFQKGDIAEGYSVSREKKESFPLTVTSAQKNPTAFYLCASSFTGLLVYGYTFGSGTRLTVV.

The chain has TRBV10-3 and TRBJ2-5; possible D gene TRBD1, 5 bases. Germline V gene lookup returns CDR1 ENHRY and CDR2 SYGVKD. Trimming cost V 5 bases and J 1 base, with 8 bases left between them. The CDR3 has 13 residues. The CDR3 bases are TGTGCCATCAGTACAGGTTTCCAAGAGACCCAGTACTTC. Its translation is CAISTGFQETQYF.

This clonotype was picked up a small number of times. The V gene is TRBV12-3 or TRBV12-4, the J gene TRBJ2-1; 8 bases agree with TRBD2. Unmatched junction bases numbered 2, after V lost 4 bases and J lost 9 bases. This CDR3 has 12 residues. CDR3 sequence: CASSSAGVEQFF. The CDR3 region has the DNA TGTGCCAGCAGTTCAGCGGGAGTTGAGCAGTTCTTC.

This clonotype has just a few counts. V is TRBV4-3 and J is TRBJ2-5; the D call may be TRBD1 or TRBD2 (5 bases each). CDR3 length: 16 residues. Germline-derived CDR1 and CDR2 are LGHNA and YSLEER. Trimming removed 0 bases from V and 3 bases from J, with 14 bases in between. CDR3 protein: CASSQDVGVGEETQYF. The DNA for the CDR3 is TGCGCCAGCAGCCAAGATGTTGGGGTGGGGGAAGAGACCCAGTACTTC.

The chain couples TRBV6-6 to TRBJ2-1, with TRBD2 matching 8 bases. Germline values: CDR1 MNHNY, CDR2 SVGAGI (reference sequence). The CDR3 totals 14 residues. Trimming at V came to 6 bases and at J to 6 bases, leaving 7 bases not matched to a gene. CDR3 nucleotide sequence: TGTGCCAGCAGCCAACCTGGACTAGCCAATGAGCAGTTCTTC. Protein product: CASSQPGLANEQFF.

Only a few counts were recorded for this clonotype. J is TRBJ2-3 and V is TRBV12-3 or TRBV12-4; TRBD1 aligns across 7 bases. The CDR3 loop spans 14 amino acids. The V segment lost 3 bases and the J segment 4 bases; nucleotides outside the gene matches: 4. CDR3 amino acids: CASSLHRGADTQYF. The DNA for the CDR3 is TGTGCCAGCAGTTTGCACAGGGGTGCAGATACGCAGTATTTT.

The genes are TRBV4-1 and TRBJ1-4, with D hard to call. This CDR3 region has 13 residues. Trimming stripped 3 bases from V and 8 bases from J, with 10 bases between. CDR1 is MGHRA and CDR2 is YSYEKL in the germline V gene. CDR3 in DNA: TGCGCCAGCAGCCACTCAAGGAGGGAAAAACTGTTTTTT. It yields the protein CASSHSRREKLFF.

This chain links TRBV12-3 or TRBV12-4 with TRBJ1-1, with 11 bases fitting TRBD1. The CDR3 consists of 19 residues. The V and J ends lost 5 bases and 0 bases, in that order; junction bases with no gene match: 14. Written as DNA, the CDR3 is TGTGCCAGCAGTCTCAACAGATTGGGGACAGGGGGAATGAACACTGAAGCTTTCTTT. Translation: CASSLNRLGTGGMNTEAFF.

The V and J genes are TRBV4-2 and TRBJ1-1, with a tentative D call TRBD1 (5 bases). The CDR3 has 13 residues. Trimming removed 8 bases from V and 5 bases from J, with 15 bases in between. CDR1 is LGHNA, CDR2 YNFKEQ, per germline. CDR3 nucleotide sequence: TGTGCCAGCGAGAAGTATGGGGGGACTGAAGCTTTCTTT. Translating gives CASEKYGGTEAFF.

In its sample, this clonotype was seen a few times. The chain has TRBV20-1 and TRBJ2-7; TRBD1 matches 9 bases. The CDR3 contains 14 residues. Germline CDR1 is DFQATT and CDR2 is SNEGSKA (reference sequence). J gave up 3 bases and V 5 bases, and 8 bases lay outside the gene matches. DNA of the CDR3: TGCAGTGCTCAGACCGGGACAGGGAACTACGAGCAGTACTTC. It yields the protein CSAQTGTGNYEQYF.

The V and J genes are TRBV6-2 or TRBV6-3 and TRBJ2-1; TRBD2 is a possible D gene (5 bases). This CDR3 comprises 15 residues. The germline V gene has CDR1 MNHEY and CDR2 SVGEGT. V was trimmed by 2 bases and J by 0 bases, leaving 8 bases between them. CDR3 loop: CASSYATSSYNEQFF. CDR3 coding DNA: TGTGCCAGCAGTTACGCAACTAGCTCCTACAATGAGCAGTTCTTC.